The 25 T cell receptor beta chains reported below all come from one sample, sequenced in a study of T cell responses to AZD1222 COVID-19 vaccine. Clones were sequenced by immunoSEQ multiplex PCR, and TCRdb holds only the in-frame ones, with some missing. This sample yields 80,000 to 100,000 clones, of which about 88% are seen a single time; less than 15% belongs to the top ten. The sample consisted of peripheral blood, taken on day 0 of AZD1222 vaccination. The receptors were sampled from an adult in good health.

The CDR3 region has the DNA TGTGCCAGCAGCCACAATCTAGCGGCAGATACGCAGTATTTT. This encodes CASSHNLAADTQYF. This chain links TRBV3-1 (or the pseudogene TRBV3-2) with TRBJ2-3; 7 bases agree with TRBD2. The trim removed 3 bases at V and 4 bases at J, leaving 4 bases unmatched. CDR3 length: 14 amino acids. Germline lookup yields CDR1 LGHDT and CDR2 YNNKEL (reference sequence).

The chain carries TRBV6-1 and TRBJ1-1, with 9 positions matching TRBD1. Germline lookup yields CDR1 MNHNS and CDR2 SASEGT. J gave up 3 bases and V 2 bases, and 7 bases lay outside the gene matches. The CDR3 spans 16 residues. CDR3 nucleotides: TGTGCCAGCAGTGAACCACAGGGGGCTAGGCACACTGAAGCTTTCTTT. Translation: CASSEPQGARHTEAFF.

The chain has TRBV7-2 and TRBJ1-2, with TRBD1 matching 7 bases. Germline CDR1 and CDR2: SGHTA and FQGNSA. The CDR3 loop spans 15 amino acids. The V segment lost 6 bases and the J segment 2 bases; nucleotides outside the gene matches: 9. The CDR3 protein is CASRGGTAGNYGYTF. The CDR3 DNA sequence: TGTGCCAGCAGGGGGGGGACAGCTGGGAACTATGGCTACACCTTC. Combining the CDR3 with reference TRBV7-2 and TRBJ1-2 gives the whole variable domain GAGVSQSPSNKVTEKGKDVELRCDPISGHTALYWYRQSLGQGLEFLIYFQGNSAPDKSGLPSDRFSAERTGGSVSTLTIQRTQQEDSAVYLCASRGGTAGNYGYTFGSGTRLTVV.

The table lists this clone with a few counts. The chain is built from TRBV10-3 and TRBJ2-5, with D perhaps TRBD2 (6 bases). CDR1 and CDR2 from the germline V gene are ENHRY and SYGVKD. V was shortened by 2 bases and J by 5 bases, with 12 bases between the two germline ends. This CDR3 has 14 amino acids. The CDR3 DNA reads as TGTGCCATCAGTGAGACGCCAGGGAGGGAGACCCAGTACTTC. Encoded protein: CAISETPGRETQYF.

This clone was found once. The chain has TRBV5-1 and TRBJ2-1; tentative D call: TRBD1 (6 bases). The V gene's germline CDR1 is SGHRS and CDR2 YFSETQ. Trimming left V 4 bases short and J 11 bases short, with 16 bases between. The CDR3 loop spans 13 amino acids. The CDR3 is CASSESGTLQQFF. CDR3 sequence (DNA): TGCGCCAGCAGCGAGTCCGGGACACTCCAGCAGTTCTTC.

The V and J genes are TRBV2 and TRBJ2-1; 11 nucleotides align to TRBD2. The CDR3 extends over 15 amino acids. V gave up 2 bases and J gave up 6 bases; unmatched junction bases: 3. Per the germline V gene, CDR1 is SNHLY and CDR2 is FYNNEI. The CDR3 coding sequence is TGTGCCAGCAGTGAAACTAGCGGGGGTTTCAATGAGCAGTTCTTC. Translating it yields CASSETSGGFNEQFF.

The V call is TRBV5-1, the J call TRBJ2-3, with TRBD2 matching 11 bases. V was pared by 4 bases and J by 2 bases, with 6 bases of the junction left unmatched. From germline, CDR1 is SGHRS and CDR2 YFSETQ. The CDR3 extends over 16 amino acids. The CDR3 DNA reads as TGCGCCAGCAGCGGGATAGCGGGGGGGTACACAGATACGCAGTATTTT. It codes for CASSGIAGGYTDTQYF. Complete variable domain (other parts from reference TRBV5-1 and TRBJ2-3): KAGVTQTPRYLIKTRGQQVTLSCSPISGHRSVSWYQQTPGQGLQFLFEYFSETQRNKGNFPGRFSGRQFSNSRSEMNVSTLELGDSALYLCASSGIAGGYTDTQYFGPGTRLTVL.

This rearrangement joins TRBV4-3 to TRBJ2-7; 9 bases match TRBD1. Germline CDR1 reads LGHNA; CDR2 reads YSLEER. The CDR3 has 16 amino acids. After removal of 1 base from V and 2 bases from J, the junction contained 6 bases not matched to a gene. In DNA form, the CDR3 reads TGCGCCAGCAGCCAAGGGACAGGGGAAGCGACCTACGAGCAGTACTTC. It translates to CASSQGTGEATYEQYF.

V gene TRBV5-1 combines with J gene TRBJ1-2; D is perhaps TRBD1 (5 bases). V was cut by 1 base and J by 8 bases, with 12 bases left in between. CDR1 SGHRS and CDR2 YFSETQ come from the germline V gene. This CDR3 contains 13 residues. DNA of the CDR3: TGCGCCAGCAGCTTGCGGGGCCTGGGGGGCTACACCTTC. It codes for CASSLRGLGGYTF.

The chain recombines TRBV25-1 with TRBJ2-1; D unresolved. The CDR3 consists of 14 residues. From germline, CDR1 is MGHDK and CDR2 SYGVNS. V lost 7 bases and J 4 bases, leaving 14 bases between the germline ends. The CDR3 is CASTDPAEYNEQFF. The CDR3 DNA reads TGTGCCAGCACGGACCCTGCCGAGTACAATGAGCAGTTCTTC.

This sequence joins TRBV5-5 and TRBJ1-1, with 8 bases aligning to TRBD1. The CDR3 has 15 amino acids. J lost 0 bases, V lost 4 bases, and 5 bases had no gene match. Germline V gene lookup returns CDR1 SGHKS and CDR2 YYEKEE (reference sequence). CDR3 bases: TGTGCCAGCAGCCACCGGACAGGGCTGAACACTGAAGCTTTCTTT. Protein sequence: CASSHRTGLNTEAFF.

The rearrangement joins TRBV9 to TRBJ2-3; the D is unclear. The V end lost 0 bases, the J end lost 1 base, and 6 bases lay between the germline ends. There are 14 residues in the CDR3. CDR1 is SGDLS and CDR2 is YYNGEE in the germline V gene. Written as DNA, the CDR3 is TGTGCCAGCAGCGTAGGCCTAGGCACAGATACGCAGTATTTT. Residues: CASSVGLGTDTQYF.

This chain links TRBV7-3 with TRBJ2-1; TRBD1 might be the D (6 bases). Trimming pared 6 bases from V and 3 bases from J, leaving 12 bases between. The CDR3 spans 14 residues. The germline gives CDR1 SGHTA, CDR2 FQGTGA. CDR3 DNA sequence: TGTGCCAGCAGTCCCCAGGGGCACTACAATGAGCAGTTCTTC. This translates into CASSPQGHYNEQFF.

The chain combines TRBV7-9 with TRBJ1-2; no definite D call. V dropped 5 bases and J dropped 3 bases, with 4 bases sitting between them. This CDR3 region has 11 residues. Looked up from germline, CDR1 is SEHNR and CDR2 is FQNEAQ (reference sequence). The CDR3: CASSQDYGYTF. As DNA, the CDR3 is TGTGCCAGCAGCCAAGACTATGGCTACACCTTC.

This chain connects TRBV19 to TRBJ1-5; D remains ambiguous. Germline-derived CDR1 and CDR2 are LNHDA and SQIVND (reference sequence). Deletions cut 4 bases from V and 3 bases from J, with 7 bases between. The CDR3 runs to 13 residues. CDR3 nucleotide sequence: TGTGCCAGTAGTAGAGTAGACAATCAGCCCCAGCATTTT. This gives the protein CASSRVDNQPQHF.

The gene calls are TRBV6-5 and TRBJ1-1; D is unclear. V was trimmed by 5 bases and J by 8 bases, leaving 15 bases between them. Germline CDR1 is MNHEY and CDR2 is SVGAGI. The CDR3 spans 13 residues. The CDR3 region is CASSTHLKAEAFF. In nucleotides, the CDR3 is TGTGCCAGCAGTACGCACTTAAAGGCCGAAGCTTTCTTT.

The chain has TRBV19 and TRBJ1-2; the D is unclear. The V end lost 5 bases, the J end lost 8 bases, and 18 bases lay between the germline ends. CDR3 length equals 14 residues. CDR1 LNHDA and CDR2 SQIVND come from the germline V gene (reference sequence). For the CDR3, the DNA is TGTGCCAGTAGTCCCTTAATTTGGGGAGGAGGCTACACCTTC. As protein: CASSPLIWGGGYTF.

The V and J genes are TRBV7-9 and TRBJ2-3; 9 positions match TRBD1. Germline V CDR1 and CDR2: SEHNR, FQNEAQ (reference sequence). The length of the CDR3 is 15 residues. Trimming at V came to 3 bases and at J to 4 bases, leaving 5 bases not matched to a gene. In nucleotides, the CDR3 is TGTGCCAGCAGCTTGACAGGGGGTTCGGCAGATACGCAGTATTTT. Translated: CASSLTGGSADTQYF.

This clone appeared once. The chain combines TRBV9 with TRBJ1-4, with unresolved D. The CDR3 consists of 14 residues. The germline V and J ends were trimmed by 0 bases and 5 bases, with 8 bases remaining between them. The germline CDR1 and CDR2 sequences are SGDLS and YYNGEE. The CDR3 nucleotides read TGTGCCAGCAGCGTAGACCAGGAAAATGAAAAACTGTTTTTT. Its protein product is CASSVDQENEKLFF.

The CDR3 sequence: CASSLDPGGGNTGELFF. CDR3 nucleotides: TGCGCCAGCAGCTTGGACCCAGGGGGCGGCAACACCGGGGAGCTGTTTTTT. This chain connects TRBV5-1 to TRBJ2-2; 8 bases align to TRBD1. The V segment lost 0 bases and the J segment 2 bases; nucleotides outside the gene matches: 6. CDR3 length: 17 residues. Germline lookup yields CDR1 SGHRS and CDR2 YFSETQ.

The V and J genes are TRBV7-2 and TRBJ2-1; 7 positions match TRBD2. Losses at the gene ends were 1 base for V and 6 bases for J; bases not matched to a gene: 6. The germline gives CDR1 SGHTA, CDR2 FQGNSA. There are 15 residues in the CDR3. CDR3 nucleotide sequence: TGTGCCAGCAGCTTAGAAGGAGCGGGGATCAATGAGCAGTTCTTC. Its protein product is CASSLEGAGINEQFF.

V is TRBV2 and J is TRBJ1-4, with 7 bases that match TRBD1. Trimming took 8 bases from V and 7 from J; bases not matched to a gene: 7. The CDR3 is 13 residues long. In germline, CDR1 is SNHLY, CDR2 FYNNEI. The CDR3 region has the DNA TGTGCCAGCTCGGAACAGGGGCTTGAAAAACTGTTTTTT. It translates to CASSEQGLEKLFF. The whole variable domain, filled in from reference TRBV2 and TRBJ1-4, reads EPEVTQTPSHQVTQMGQEVILRCVPISNHLYFYWYRQILGQKVEFLVSFYNNEISEKSEIFDDQFSVERPDGSNFTLKIRSTKLEDSAMYFCASSEQGLEKLFFGSGTQLSVL.

V is TRBV19 and J is TRBJ2-7, with TRBD1 matching over 10 bases. The CDR3 consists of 16 residues. Trimming took 6 bases from V and 4 from J; bases not matched to a gene: 12. Germline CDR1 and CDR2: LNHDA and SQIVND (reference sequence). This chain's CDR3 is CASRTDARDRGYEQYF. The CDR3 DNA sequence: TGTGCCAGTAGAACTGATGCCCGGGACAGGGGATACGAGCAGTACTTC.

The chain couples TRBV29-1 to TRBJ2-1; TRBD2 aligns across 14 bases. Per germline, CDR1 SQVTM and CDR2 ANQGSEA. CDR3 length: 15 residues. Germline trimming cut 7 bases from V and 8 bases from J; bases unmatched to any gene: 10. CDR3 sequence (DNA): TGCAGCGCCGGGACTAGCGGGGGCCCTTCGGATGAGCAGTTCTTC. Residues: CSAGTSGGPSDEQFF.

The chain links TRBV6-5 to TRBJ2-3; D might be TRBD2 (6 bases). The CDR3 covers 15 residues. V lost 7 bases, J lost 4 bases, and 18 bases lay in between. Germline-derived CDR1 and CDR2 are MNHEY and SVGAGI. The CDR3 DNA sequence: TGTGCCAGCAATTCACCCCGGGGGTACGCAGATACGCAGTATTTT. It specifies CASNSPRGYADTQYF.